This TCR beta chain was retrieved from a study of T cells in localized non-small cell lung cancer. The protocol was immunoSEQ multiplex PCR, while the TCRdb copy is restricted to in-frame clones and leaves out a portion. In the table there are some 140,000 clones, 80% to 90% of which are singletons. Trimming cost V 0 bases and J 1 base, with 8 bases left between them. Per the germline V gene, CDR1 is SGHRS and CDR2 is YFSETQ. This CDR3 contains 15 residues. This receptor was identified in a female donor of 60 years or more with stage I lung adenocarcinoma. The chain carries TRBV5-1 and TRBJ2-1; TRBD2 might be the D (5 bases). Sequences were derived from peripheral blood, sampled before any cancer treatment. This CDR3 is CASSLVGDSYNEQFF. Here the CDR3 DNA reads TGCGCCAGCAGCTTGGTCGGGGATTCCTACAATGAGCAGTTCTTC.